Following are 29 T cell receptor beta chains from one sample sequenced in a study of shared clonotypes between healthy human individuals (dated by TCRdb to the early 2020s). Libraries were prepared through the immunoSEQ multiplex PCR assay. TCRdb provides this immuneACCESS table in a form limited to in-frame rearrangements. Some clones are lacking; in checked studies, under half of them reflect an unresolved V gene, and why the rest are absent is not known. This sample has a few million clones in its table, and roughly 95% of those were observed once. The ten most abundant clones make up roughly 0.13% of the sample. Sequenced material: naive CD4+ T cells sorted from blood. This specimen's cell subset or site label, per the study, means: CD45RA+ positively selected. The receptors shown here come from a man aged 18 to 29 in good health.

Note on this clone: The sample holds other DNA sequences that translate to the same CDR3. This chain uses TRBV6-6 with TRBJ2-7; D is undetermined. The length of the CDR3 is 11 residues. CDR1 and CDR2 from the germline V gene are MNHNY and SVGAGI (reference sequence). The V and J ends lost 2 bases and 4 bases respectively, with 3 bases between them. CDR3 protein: CASSYLYEQYF. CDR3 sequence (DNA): TGTGCCAGCAGTTACCTATACGAGCAGTACTTC.

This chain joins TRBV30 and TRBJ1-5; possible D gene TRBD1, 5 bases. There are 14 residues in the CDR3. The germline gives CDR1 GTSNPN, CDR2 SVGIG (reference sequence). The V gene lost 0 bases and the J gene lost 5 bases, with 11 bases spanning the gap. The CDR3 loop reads CAWSVQDGHQPQHF. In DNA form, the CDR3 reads TGTGCCTGGAGTGTACAGGACGGCCATCAGCCCCAGCATTTT.

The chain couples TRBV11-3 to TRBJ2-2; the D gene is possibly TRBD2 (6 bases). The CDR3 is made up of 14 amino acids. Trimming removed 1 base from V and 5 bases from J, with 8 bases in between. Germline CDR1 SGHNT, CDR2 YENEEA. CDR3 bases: TGTGCCAGCAGCTTAGTAGGGACTACCGGGGAGCTGTTTTTT. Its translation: CASSLVGTTGELFF.

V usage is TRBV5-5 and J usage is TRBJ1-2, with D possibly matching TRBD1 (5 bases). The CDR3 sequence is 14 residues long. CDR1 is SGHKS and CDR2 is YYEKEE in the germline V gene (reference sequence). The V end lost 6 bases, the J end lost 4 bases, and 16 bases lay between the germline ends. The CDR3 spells CASTVEGAAYGYTF. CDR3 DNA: TGTGCCAGCACCGTAGAAGGGGCTGCCTATGGCTACACCTTC.

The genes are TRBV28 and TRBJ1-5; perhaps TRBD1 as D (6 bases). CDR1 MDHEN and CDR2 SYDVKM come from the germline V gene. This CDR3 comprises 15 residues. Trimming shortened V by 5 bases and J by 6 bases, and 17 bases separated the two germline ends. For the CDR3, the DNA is TGTGCCAGCAGTGGCGCAGGGGCGGGGGGTCAGCCCCAGCATTTT. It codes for CASSGAGAGGQPQHF.

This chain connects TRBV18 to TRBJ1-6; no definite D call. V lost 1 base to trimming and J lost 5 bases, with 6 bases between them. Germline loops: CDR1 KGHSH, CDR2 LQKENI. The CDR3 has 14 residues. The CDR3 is CASSPQPNNSPLHF. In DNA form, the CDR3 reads TGTGCCAGCTCACCACAACCCAATAATTCACCCCTCCACTTT. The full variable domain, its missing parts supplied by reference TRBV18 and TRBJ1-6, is NAGVMQNPRHLVRRRGQEARLRCSPMKGHSHVYWYRQLPEEGLKFMVYLQKENIIDESGMPKERFSAEFPKEGPSILRIQQVVRGDSAAYFCASSPQPNNSPLHFGNGTRLTVT.

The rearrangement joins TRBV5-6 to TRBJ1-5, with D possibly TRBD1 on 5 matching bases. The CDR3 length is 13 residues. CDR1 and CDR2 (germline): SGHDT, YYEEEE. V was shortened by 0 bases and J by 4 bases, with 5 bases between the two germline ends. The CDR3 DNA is TGTGCCAGCAGCTTGGGGACAAATCAGCCCCAGCATTTT. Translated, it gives CASSLGTNQPQHF.

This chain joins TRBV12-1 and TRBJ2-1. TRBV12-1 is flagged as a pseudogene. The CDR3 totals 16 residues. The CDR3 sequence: CASSPHRLGAYNEQFF. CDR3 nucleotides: TGTGCCAGCAGCCCCCATAGGTTGGGGGCCTACAATGAGCAGTTCTTC.

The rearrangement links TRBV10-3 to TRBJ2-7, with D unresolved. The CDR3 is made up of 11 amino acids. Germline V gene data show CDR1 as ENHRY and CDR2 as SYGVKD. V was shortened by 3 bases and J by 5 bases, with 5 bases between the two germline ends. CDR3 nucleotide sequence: TGTGCCATCAGTGAAGTTAACGAGCAGTACTTC. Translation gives CAISEVNEQYF.

The CDR3 is CASSFWQPDSNQPQHF. The CDR3 DNA follows: TGTGCCAGCAGCTTTTGGCAGCCGGATAGCAATCAGCCCCAGCATTTT. The chain recombines TRBV5-8 with TRBJ1-5; D not certain. The CDR3 loop spans 16 amino acids. Germline V gene sequence: CDR1 SGHTS, CDR2 YDEGEE. V shed 2 bases and J shed 0 bases, with 12 bases lying between them.

Here the CDR3 reads CASSPWGGSSGANVLTF. As DNA, the CDR3 is TGTGCCAGCAGCCCGTGGGGCGGGAGCTCTGGGGCCAACGTCCTGACTTTC. The chain uses TRBV9 and TRBJ2-6; TRBD2 matches at 7 bases. V shed 4 bases and J 0 bases; nucleotides not matched to a gene: 7. Germline assignment: CDR1 SGDLS and CDR2 YYNGEE. The CDR3 has 17 amino acids.

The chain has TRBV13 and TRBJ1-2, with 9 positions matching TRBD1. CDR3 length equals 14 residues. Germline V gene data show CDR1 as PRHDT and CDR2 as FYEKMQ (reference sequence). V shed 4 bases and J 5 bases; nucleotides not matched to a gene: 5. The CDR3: CASSSGQGMYGYTF. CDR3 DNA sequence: TGTGCCAGCAGCTCCGGACAGGGGATGTATGGCTACACCTTC.

This CDR3 is CASSFFENTEAFF. The CDR3 DNA is TGTGCCAGCAGCTTCTTCGAGAACACTGAAGCTTTCTTT. V is TRBV11-2 and J is TRBJ1-1; no definite D call. Germline values: CDR1 SGHAT, CDR2 FQNNGV. CDR3 length: 13 residues. Trimming pared 3 bases from V and 1 base from J, leaving 6 bases between.

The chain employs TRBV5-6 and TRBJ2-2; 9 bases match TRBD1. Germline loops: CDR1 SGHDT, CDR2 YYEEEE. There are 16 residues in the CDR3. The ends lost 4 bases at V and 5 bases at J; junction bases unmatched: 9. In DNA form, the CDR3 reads TGTGCCAGCAGCCCCACAGGGGGCGCAGGGACCGGGGAGCTGTTTTTT. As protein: CASSPTGGAGTGELFF.

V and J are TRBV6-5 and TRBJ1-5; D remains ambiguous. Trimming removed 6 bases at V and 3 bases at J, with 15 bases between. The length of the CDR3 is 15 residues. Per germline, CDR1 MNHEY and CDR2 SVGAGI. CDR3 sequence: CASRRFPDINQPQHF. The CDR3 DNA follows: TGTGCCAGCAGACGATTCCCGGATATCAATCAGCCCCAGCATTTT.

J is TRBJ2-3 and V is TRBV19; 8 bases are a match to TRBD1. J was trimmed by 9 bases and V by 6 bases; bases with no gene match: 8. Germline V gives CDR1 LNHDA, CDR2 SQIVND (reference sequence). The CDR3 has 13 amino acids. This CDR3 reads CASSNQGAGTQYF. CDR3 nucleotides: TGTGCCAGTAGCAATCAGGGGGCCGGGACGCAGTATTTT.

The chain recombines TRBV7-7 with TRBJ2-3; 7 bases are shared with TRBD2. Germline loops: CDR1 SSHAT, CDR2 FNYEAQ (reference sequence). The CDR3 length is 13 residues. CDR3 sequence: CASSRQGGDTQYF. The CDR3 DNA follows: TGTGCGAGCTCGAGGCAGGGAGGGGATACGCAGTATTTT. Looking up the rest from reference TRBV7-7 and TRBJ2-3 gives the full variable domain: GAGVSQSPRYKVTKRGQDVTLRCDPISSHATLYWYQQALGQGPEFLTYFNYEAQPDKSGLPSDRFSAERPEGSISTLTIQRTEQRDSAMYRCASSRQGGDTQYFGPGTRLTVL.

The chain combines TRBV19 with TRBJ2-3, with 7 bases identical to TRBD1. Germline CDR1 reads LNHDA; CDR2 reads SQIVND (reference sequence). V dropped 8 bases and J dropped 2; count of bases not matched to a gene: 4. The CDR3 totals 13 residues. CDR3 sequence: CASRQGFTDTQYF. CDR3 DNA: TGTGCCAGTCGACAGGGCTTCACAGATACGCAGTATTTT.

CDR3 in amino acids: CATQGPNTEAFF. The DNA of the CDR3 is TGTGCCACACAGGGACCGAACACTGAAGCTTTCTTT. The rearrangement links TRBV6-5 to TRBJ1-1; a weak D match, TRBD1 (6 bases). The CDR3 sequence is 12 residues long. The ends were cut back, 10 bases at V and 1 base at J, with 10 bases in the middle. The germline V gene encodes CDR1 MNHEY and CDR2 SVGAGI.

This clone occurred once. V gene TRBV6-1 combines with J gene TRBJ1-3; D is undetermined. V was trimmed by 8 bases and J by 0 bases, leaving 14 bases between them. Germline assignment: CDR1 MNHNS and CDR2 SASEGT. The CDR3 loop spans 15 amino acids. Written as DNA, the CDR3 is TGTGCCAGCTCCTCCTATAGCGTCTCTGGAAACACCATATATTTT. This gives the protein CASSSYSVSGNTIYF.

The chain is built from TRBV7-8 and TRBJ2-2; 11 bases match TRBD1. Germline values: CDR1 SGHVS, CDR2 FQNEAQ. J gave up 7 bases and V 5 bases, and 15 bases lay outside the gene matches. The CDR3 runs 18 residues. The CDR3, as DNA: TGTGCCAGCAGCCTCCTCGTTGGACAGGGGGCGCGAGGCGGGGAGCTGTTTTTT. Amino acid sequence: CASSLLVGQGARGGELFF.

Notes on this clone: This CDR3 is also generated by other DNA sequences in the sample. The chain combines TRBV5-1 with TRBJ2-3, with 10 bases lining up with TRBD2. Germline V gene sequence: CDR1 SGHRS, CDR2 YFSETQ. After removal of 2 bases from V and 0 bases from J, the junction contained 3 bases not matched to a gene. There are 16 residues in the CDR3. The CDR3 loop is CASSFPTSGSTDTQYF. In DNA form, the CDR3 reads TGCGCCAGCAGCTTTCCGACTAGCGGGAGCACAGATACGCAGTATTTT.

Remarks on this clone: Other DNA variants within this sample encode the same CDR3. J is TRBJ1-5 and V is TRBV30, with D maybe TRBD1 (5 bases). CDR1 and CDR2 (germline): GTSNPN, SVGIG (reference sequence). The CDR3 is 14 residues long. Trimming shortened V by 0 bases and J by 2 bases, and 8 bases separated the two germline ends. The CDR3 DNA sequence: TGTGCCTGGAGTGTAAAAGGGGGCAATCAGCCCCAGCATTTT. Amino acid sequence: CAWSVKGGNQPQHF.

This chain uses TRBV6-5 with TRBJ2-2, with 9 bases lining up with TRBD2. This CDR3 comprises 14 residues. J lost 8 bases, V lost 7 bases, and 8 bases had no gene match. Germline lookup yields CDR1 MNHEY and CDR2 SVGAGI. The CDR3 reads CASTLQGLAGELFF. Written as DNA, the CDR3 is TGTGCCAGCACTTTACAGGGACTAGCTGGGGAGCTGTTTTTT.

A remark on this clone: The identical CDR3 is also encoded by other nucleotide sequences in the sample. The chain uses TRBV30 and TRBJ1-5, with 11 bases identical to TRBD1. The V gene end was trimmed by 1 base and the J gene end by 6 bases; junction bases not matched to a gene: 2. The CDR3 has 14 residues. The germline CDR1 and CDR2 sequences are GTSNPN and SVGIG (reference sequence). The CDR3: CAWSGTGGFQPQHF. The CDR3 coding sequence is TGTGCCTGGAGTGGGACAGGGGGCTTTCAGCCCCAGCATTTT.

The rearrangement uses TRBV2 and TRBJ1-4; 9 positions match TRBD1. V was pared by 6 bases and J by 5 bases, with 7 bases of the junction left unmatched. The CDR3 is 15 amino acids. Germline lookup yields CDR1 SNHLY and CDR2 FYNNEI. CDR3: CASRDPGTGNEKLFF. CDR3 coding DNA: TGTGCCAGCAGGGACCCCGGGACAGGGAATGAAAAACTGTTTTTT.

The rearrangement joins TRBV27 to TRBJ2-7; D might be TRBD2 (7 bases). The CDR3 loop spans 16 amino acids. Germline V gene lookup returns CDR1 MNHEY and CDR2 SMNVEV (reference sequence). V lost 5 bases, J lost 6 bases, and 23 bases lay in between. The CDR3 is CASSARSTGGRGEQYF. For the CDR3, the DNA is TGTGCCAGCAGTGCCCGGTCGACGGGGGGCAGGGGCGAGCAGTACTTC.

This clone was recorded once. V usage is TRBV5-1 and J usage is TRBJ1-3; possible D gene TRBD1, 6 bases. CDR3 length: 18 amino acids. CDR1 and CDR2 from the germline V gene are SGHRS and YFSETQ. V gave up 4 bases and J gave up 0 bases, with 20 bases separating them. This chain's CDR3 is CASSPYGGGRASGNTIYF. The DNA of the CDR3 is TGCGCCAGCAGCCCGTACGGAGGGGGAAGGGCCTCTGGAAACACCATATATTTT.

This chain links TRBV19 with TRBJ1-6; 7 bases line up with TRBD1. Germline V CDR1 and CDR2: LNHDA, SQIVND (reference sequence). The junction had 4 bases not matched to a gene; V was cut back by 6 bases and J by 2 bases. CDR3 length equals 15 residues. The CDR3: CASSEGATYNSPLHF. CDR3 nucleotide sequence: TGTGCCAGTAGCGAGGGGGCCACCTATAATTCACCCCTCCACTTT.